This T cell receptor (beta chain) was identified in a study of cytomegalovirus exposure and HLA in healthy donors. The study ran its PCR with 60 Vbeta and 13 Jbeta primers. Data came from immunoSEQ multiplex PCR; TCRdb stores just in-frame clones and leaves some out. The sample yields about 110,000 clones, approximately 78% seen once. Trimming stripped 7 bases from V and 2 bases from J, with 16 bases between. Per the germline V gene, CDR1 is SGDLS and CDR2 is YYNGEE. This CDR3 region has 14 residues. This receptor was obtained from a woman in her thirties or forties in good health and CMV-seropositive. V usage is TRBV9 and J usage is TRBJ2-7; the D gene is possibly TRBD1 (6 bases). The sample taken for sequencing was PBMCs. CDR3 sequence reads: CASSEGGHTYEQYF. The CDR3 nucleotides read TGTGCCAGCTCCGAAGGGGGACATACCTACGAGCAGTACTTC.